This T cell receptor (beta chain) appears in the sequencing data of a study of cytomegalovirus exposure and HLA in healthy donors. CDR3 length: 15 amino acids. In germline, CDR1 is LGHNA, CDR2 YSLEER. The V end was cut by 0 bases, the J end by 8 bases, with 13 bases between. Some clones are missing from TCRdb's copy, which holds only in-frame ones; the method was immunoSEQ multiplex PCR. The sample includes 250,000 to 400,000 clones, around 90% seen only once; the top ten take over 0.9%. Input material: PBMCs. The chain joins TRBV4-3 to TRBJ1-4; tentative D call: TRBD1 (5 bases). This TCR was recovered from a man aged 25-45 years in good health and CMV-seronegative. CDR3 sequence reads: CASSQDTAQGEKLFF. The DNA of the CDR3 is TGCGCCAGCAGCCAAGATACAGCCCAGGGCGAAAAACTGTTTTTT.